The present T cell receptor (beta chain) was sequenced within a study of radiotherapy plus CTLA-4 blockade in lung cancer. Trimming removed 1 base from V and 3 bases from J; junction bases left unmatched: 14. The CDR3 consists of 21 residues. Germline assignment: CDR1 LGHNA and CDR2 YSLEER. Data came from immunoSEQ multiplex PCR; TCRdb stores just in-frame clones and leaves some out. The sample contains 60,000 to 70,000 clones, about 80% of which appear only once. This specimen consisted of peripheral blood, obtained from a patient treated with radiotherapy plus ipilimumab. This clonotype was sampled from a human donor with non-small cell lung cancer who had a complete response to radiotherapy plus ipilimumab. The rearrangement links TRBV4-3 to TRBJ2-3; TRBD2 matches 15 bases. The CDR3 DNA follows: TGCGCCAGCAGCCAAGGAGAGGGACTAGCGGGGGGCCGGTATGGGACAGATACGCAGTATTTT. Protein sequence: CASSQGEGLAGGRYGTDTQYF.